This passage covers 9 T cell receptor beta chains from one sample sequenced in a study of blood T cell repertoires in COVID-19. Sequenced by immunoSEQ multiplex PCR; TCRdb stores in-frame clones only, minus some. Counted here are 250,000 to 300,000 clones, about 89% occurring once; the ten biggest clones make up 2.2%. The specimen was peripheral blood. The receptors come from a woman aged 25-40 years with COVID-19, enrolled during active disease.

This clone has only one observation. The chain links TRBV19 to TRBJ1-5; D is possibly TRBD1 (5 bases). CDR1 is LNHDA, CDR2 SQIVND, per germline (reference sequence). Trimming shortened V by 5 bases and J by 1 base, and 12 bases separated the two germline ends. The CDR3 is made up of 15 amino acids. The CDR3 nucleotides read TGTGCCAGTAGTGTGGTGACAGAGAGCAATCAGCCCCAGCATTTT. Translation: CASSVVTESNQPQHF.

The rearrangement uses TRBV4-2 and TRBJ2-2, with D possibly TRBD2 on 5 matching bases. Trimming shortened V by 0 bases and J by 7 bases, and 9 bases separated the two germline ends. In germline, CDR1 is LGHNA, CDR2 YNFKEQ. The CDR3 loop spans 14 amino acids. The CDR3 sequence is CASSQDRGVGELFF. CDR3 nucleotide sequence: TGTGCCAGCAGCCAAGATCGGGGAGTCGGGGAGCTGTTTTTT.

The chain has TRBV29-1 and TRBJ1-2; 11 positions agree with TRBD1. The germline V gene encodes CDR1 SQVTM and CDR2 ANQGSEA. There are 14 residues in the CDR3. Trimming cost V 2 bases and J 2 bases; bases outside gene matches: 1. DNA for the CDR3: TGCAGCGTTGAATGGGACAGGGGGAACTATGGCTACACCTTC. Protein: CSVEWDRGNYGYTF.

The chain employs TRBV30 and TRBJ1-3; a weak D match, TRBD1 (5 bases). V was pared by 2 bases and J by 3 bases, with 17 bases between. The CDR3 totals 16 residues. The germline V gene encodes CDR1 GTSNPN and CDR2 SVGIG (reference sequence). CDR3 nucleotides: TGTGCCTGGAGTTTTTCGAGGAGGGGAAATGGAAACACCATATATTTT. It yields the protein CAWSFSRRGNGNTIYF.

The chain employs TRBV5-1 and TRBJ1-1, with 10 bases aligning to TRBD1. The junction had 17 bases not matched to a gene; V was cut back by 6 bases and J by 6 bases. The length of the CDR3 is 17 residues. In germline, CDR1 is SGHRS, CDR2 YFSETQ. The CDR3 DNA sequence: TGCGCCAGCACCGAGGGACAGGGGAGAATAGGCTATGCTGAAGCTTTCTTT. Its protein product is CASTEGQGRIGYAEAFF. The full variable domain, with the rest looked up from reference TRBV5-1 and TRBJ1-1, is KAGVTQTPRYLIKTRGQQVTLSCSPISGHRSVSWYQQTPGQGLQFLFEYFSETQRNKGNFPGRFSGRQFSNSRSEMNVSTLELGDSALYLCASTEGQGRIGYAEAFFGQGTRLTVV.

The chain combines TRBV7-9 with TRBJ2-3; no clear D. V was trimmed by 2 bases and J by 0 bases, leaving 6 bases between them. The germline V gene encodes CDR1 SEHNR and CDR2 FQNEAQ (reference sequence). The CDR3 is made up of 14 amino acids. CDR3: CASSLSSSTDTQYF. The CDR3 DNA reads TGTGCCAGCAGCTTATCCTCCAGCACAGATACGCAGTATTTT.

In DNA form, the CDR3 reads TGTGCCAGCAGTGAAGTCCAGGGTGGCTATGGCTACACCTTC. It yields the protein CASSEVQGGYGYTF. J is TRBJ1-2 and V is TRBV2, with D maybe TRBD1 (5 bases). This CDR3 is built from 14 residues. V dropped 1 base and J dropped 4 bases, with 10 bases sitting between them. Germline lookup yields CDR1 SNHLY and CDR2 FYNNEI.

This clone has just one count. The chain is built from TRBV10-3 and TRBJ1-2; tentative D call: TRBD1 (6 bases). From germline, CDR1 is ENHRY and CDR2 SYGVKD. Trimming pared 4 bases from V and 4 bases from J, leaving 22 bases between. The CDR3 runs 17 residues. The CDR3 region has the DNA TGTGCCATCAGTGCGCTCCCCCGGGGAGGGGGAGTCTATGGCTACACCTTC. The encoded protein is CAISALPRGGGVYGYTF.

The chain's CDR3 is CASSESGETGGYTF. CDR3 nucleotide sequence: TGTGCCAGCAGTGAATCGGGGGAGACAGGGGGCTACACCTTC. The rearrangement uses TRBV6-4 and TRBJ1-2; the match to TRBD1 covers 7 bases. Germline V CDR1 and CDR2: MRHNA, SNTAGT. The CDR3 is 14 amino acids. V shed 3 bases, J shed 8 bases, and the junction held 9 bases outside the gene matches.